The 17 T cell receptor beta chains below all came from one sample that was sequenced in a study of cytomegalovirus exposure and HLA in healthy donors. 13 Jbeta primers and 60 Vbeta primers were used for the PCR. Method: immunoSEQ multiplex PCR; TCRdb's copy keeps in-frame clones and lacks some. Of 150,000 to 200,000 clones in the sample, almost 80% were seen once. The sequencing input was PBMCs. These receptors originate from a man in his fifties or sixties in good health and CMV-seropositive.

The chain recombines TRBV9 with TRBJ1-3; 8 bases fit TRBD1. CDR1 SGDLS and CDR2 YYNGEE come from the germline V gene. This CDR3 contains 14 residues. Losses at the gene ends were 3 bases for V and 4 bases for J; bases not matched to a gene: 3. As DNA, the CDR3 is TGTGCCAGCAGCGGCCGACAGGGGGGAAACACCATATATTTT. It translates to CASSGRQGGNTIYF.

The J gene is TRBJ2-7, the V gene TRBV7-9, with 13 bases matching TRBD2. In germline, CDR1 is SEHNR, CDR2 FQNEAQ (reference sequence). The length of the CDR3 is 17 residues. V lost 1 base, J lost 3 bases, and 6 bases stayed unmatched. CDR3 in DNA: TGTGCCAGCAGCTTAGGTACTAGCGGGGGGGCCTTCTACGAGCAGTACTTC. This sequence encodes CASSLGTSGGAFYEQYF.

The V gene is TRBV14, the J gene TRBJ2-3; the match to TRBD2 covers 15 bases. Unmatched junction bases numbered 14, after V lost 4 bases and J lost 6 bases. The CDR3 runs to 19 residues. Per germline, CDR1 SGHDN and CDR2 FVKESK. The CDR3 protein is CASSPPVPGLAGGHDTQYF. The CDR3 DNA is TGTGCCAGCAGCCCACCAGTCCCGGGACTAGCGGGGGGCCATGATACGCAGTATTTT.

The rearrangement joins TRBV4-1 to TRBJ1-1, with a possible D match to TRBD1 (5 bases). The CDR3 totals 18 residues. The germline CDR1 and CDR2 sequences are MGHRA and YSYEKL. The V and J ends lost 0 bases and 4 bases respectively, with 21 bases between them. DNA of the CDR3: TGCGCCAGCAGCCAAGATAGTAGGTCAGGGCGGATGGGCACTGAAGCTTTCTTT. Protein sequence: CASSQDSRSGRMGTEAFF.

The CDR3 region is CAISPGLAGLTGADTQYF. Written as DNA, the CDR3 is TGTGCCATCAGCCCGGGACTAGCGGGGTTAACCGGCGCAGATACGCAGTATTTT. The chain joins TRBV10-3 to TRBJ2-3; 13 bases align to TRBD2. The CDR3 has 18 amino acids. Germline V gene lookup returns CDR1 ENHRY and CDR2 SYGVKD. V lost 6 bases and J lost 4; bases outside the gene matches: 13.

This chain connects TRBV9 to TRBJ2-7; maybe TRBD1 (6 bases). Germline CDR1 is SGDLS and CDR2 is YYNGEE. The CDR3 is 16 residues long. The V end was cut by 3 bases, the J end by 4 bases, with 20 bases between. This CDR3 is CASSGGHHTVGYEQYV. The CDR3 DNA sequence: TGTGCCAGCAGCGGGGGACACCACACCGTCGGATACGAGCAGTACGTC.

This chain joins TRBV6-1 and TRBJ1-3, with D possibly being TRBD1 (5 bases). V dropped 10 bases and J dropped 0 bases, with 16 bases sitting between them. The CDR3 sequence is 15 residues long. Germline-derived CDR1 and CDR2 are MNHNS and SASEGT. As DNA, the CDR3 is TGTGCCATCACCGAGGGGACTTTCTCTGGAAACACCATATATTTT. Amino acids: CAITEGTFSGNTIYF.

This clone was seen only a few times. CDR3 sequence: CASSEGEGLAMETQYF. CDR3 nucleotides: TGTGCCAGCAGCGAGGGGGAGGGACTAGCGATGGAGACCCAGTACTTC. V gene TRBV11-2 combines with J gene TRBJ2-5; 10 nucleotides line up with TRBD2. Losses at the gene ends were 5 bases for V and 5 bases for J; bases not matched to a gene: 11. This CDR3 spans 16 amino acids. Germline values: CDR1 SGHAT, CDR2 FQNNGV.

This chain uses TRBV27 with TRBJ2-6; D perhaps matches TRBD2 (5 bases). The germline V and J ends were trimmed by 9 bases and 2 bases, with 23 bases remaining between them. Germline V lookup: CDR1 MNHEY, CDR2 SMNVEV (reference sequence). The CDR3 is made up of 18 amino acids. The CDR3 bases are TGTGCCAGTCAGTCCCTTAACGTGGTGAGGGCTGGGGCCAACGTCCTGACTTTC. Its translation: CASQSLNVVRAGANVLTF.

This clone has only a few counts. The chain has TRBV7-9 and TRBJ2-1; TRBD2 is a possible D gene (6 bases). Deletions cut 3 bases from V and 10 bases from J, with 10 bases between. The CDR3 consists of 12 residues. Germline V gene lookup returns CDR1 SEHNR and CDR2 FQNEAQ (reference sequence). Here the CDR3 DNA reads TGTGCCAGCAGCTTTTTGGCGGGAGAGCAGTTCTTC. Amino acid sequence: CASSFLAGEQFF.

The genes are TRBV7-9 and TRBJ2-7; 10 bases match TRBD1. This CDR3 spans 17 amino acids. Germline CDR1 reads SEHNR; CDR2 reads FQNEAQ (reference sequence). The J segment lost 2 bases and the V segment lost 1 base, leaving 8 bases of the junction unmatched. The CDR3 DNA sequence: TGTGCCAGCAGCTTAGGTCGAGGACAGGGGGGGCCCTACGAGCAGTACGTC. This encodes CASSLGRGQGGPYEQYV.

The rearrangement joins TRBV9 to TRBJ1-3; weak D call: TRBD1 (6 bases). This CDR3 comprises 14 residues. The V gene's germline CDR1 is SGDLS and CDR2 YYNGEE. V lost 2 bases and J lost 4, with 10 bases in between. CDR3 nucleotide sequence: TGTGCCAGCAGCGTTCCAGGGGCCGGAAACACCATATATTTT. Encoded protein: CASSVPGAGNTIYF.

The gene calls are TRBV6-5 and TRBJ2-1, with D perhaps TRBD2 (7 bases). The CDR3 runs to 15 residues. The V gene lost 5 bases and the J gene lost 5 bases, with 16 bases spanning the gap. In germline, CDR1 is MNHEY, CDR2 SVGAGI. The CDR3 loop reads CASSQVGGPNNEQFF. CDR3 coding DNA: TGTGCCAGCAGTCAGGTGGGGGGGCCGAACAATGAGCAGTTCTTC.

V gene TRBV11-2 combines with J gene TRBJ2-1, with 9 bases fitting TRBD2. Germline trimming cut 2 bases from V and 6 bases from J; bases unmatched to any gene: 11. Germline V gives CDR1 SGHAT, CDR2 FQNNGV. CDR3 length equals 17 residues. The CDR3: CASSLWVGRGGRNEQFF. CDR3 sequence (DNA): TGTGCCAGCAGCTTATGGGTGGGGCGGGGGGGCCGCAATGAGCAGTTCTTC. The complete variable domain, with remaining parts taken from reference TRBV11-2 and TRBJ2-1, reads EAGVAQSPRYKIIEKRQSVAFWCNPISGHATLYWYQQILGQGPKLLIQFQNNGVVDDSQLPKDRFSAERLKGVDSTLKIQPAKLEDSAVYLCASSLWVGRGGRNEQFFGPGTRLTVL.

The DNA of the CDR3 is TGTGCCAGCAGCCCCGGGGACAGACTTGATTCACCCCTCCACTTT. This encodes CASSPGDRLDSPLHF. V and J are TRBV28 and TRBJ1-6; 7 bases are shared with TRBD1. The germline CDR1 and CDR2 sequences are MDHEN and SYDVKM. V was pared by 6 bases and J by 8 bases, with 10 bases of the junction left unmatched. This CDR3 has 15 residues.

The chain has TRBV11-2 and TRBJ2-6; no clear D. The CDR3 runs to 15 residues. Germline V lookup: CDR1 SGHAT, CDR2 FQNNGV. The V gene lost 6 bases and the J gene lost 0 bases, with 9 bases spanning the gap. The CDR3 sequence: CASSLTDSGANVLTF. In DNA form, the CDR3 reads TGTGCCAGCAGTTTAACAGACTCTGGGGCCAACGTCCTGACTTTC.

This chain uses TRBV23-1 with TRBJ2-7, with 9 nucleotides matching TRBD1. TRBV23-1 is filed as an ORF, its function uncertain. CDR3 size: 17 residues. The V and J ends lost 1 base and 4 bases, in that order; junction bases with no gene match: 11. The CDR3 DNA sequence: TGCGCCAGCAGTCAATATACAATCGGGACAGGGCGGTACGAGCAGTACTTC. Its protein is CASSQYTIGTGRYEQYF.